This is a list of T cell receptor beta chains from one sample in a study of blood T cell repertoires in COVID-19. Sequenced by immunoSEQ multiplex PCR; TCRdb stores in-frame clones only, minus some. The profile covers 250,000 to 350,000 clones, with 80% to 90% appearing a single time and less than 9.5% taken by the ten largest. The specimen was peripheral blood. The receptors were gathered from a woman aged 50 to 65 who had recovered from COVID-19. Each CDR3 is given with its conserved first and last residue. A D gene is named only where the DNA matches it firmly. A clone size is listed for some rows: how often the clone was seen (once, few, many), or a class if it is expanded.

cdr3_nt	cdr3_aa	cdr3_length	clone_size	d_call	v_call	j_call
TGTGCCAGCAGCTTGGGGACAGGGTACTACGAGCAGTACTTC	CASSLGTGYYEQYF	14	-	TRBD1	TRBV5-6	TRBJ2-7
TGTGCCAGCAATAGACAGGGGGCGGACGATGGCTACACCTTC	CASNRQGADDGYTF	14	-	TRBD1	TRBV2	TRBJ1-2
TGTGCCAGTAGTACAATCCTGGAGTCCCCCCCCAATCAGCCCCAGCATTTT	CASSTILESPPNQPQHF	17	-	-	TRBV19	TRBJ1-5
TGCAGTGCTAGTACCAGCGGGGGGGCTGAGCAGTTCTTC	CSASTSGGAEQFF	13	once	TRBD2	TRBV20-1	TRBJ2-1
TGTGCCAGCAGTTTCGACAGGGGATCCACTGAAGCTTTCTTT	CASSFDRGSTEAFF	14	-	TRBD1	TRBV6-6	TRBJ1-1
TGTGCCAGCAGTGACCGACAGGGGGTAAGGGGCAATCAGCCCCAGCATTTT	CASSDRQGVRGNQPQHF	17	-	TRBD1	TRBV2	TRBJ1-5
TGTGCCACCTCCAGGACATACTCCTACAATGAGCAGTTCTTC	CATSRTYSYNEQFF	14	once	-	TRBV27	TRBJ2-1
TGTGCCAGCAGCCCCCGGACTGTAGTCTCCTACGAGCAGTACTTC	CASSPRTVVSYEQYF	15	-	-	TRBV7-6	TRBJ2-7
TGTGCCAGCAGTTACACCTCCGGCTCCTATAATTCACCCCTCCACTTT	CASSYTSGSYNSPLHF	16	-	-	TRBV6-5	TRBJ1-6
TGTGCCACCAGTGCCGCGGGGACTAGGGTCATGTGGTACAATGAGCAGTTCTTC	CATSAAGTRVMWYNEQFF	18	-	TRBD2	TRBV24-1	TRBJ2-1
TGTGCCAGCAGCGTACTCCTAGCGGGCACAGATACGCAGTATTTT	CASSVLLAGTDTQYF	15	-	TRBD2	TRBV9	TRBJ2-3
TGTGCCAGCCAAAGCGGGGTTCTTAATGAGCAGTTCTTC	CASQSGVLNEQFF	13	-	TRBD2	TRBV18	TRBJ2-1
TGTGCCAGCAGCTCTGACAGGGCCCGCAATGAGCAGTTCTTC	CASSSDRARNEQFF	14	-	TRBD1	TRBV5-4	TRBJ2-1
TGTGCCATCAGTGAGTCTTCAGGGCTGGGCTATGGCTACACCTTC	CAISESSGLGYGYTF	15	once	-	TRBV10-3	TRBJ1-2
TGTGCCATCAGTGGACAGGGCGGTCAGCCCCAGCATTTT	CAISGQGGQPQHF	13	-	TRBD1	TRBV10-3	TRBJ1-5
TGTGCCTGGAGTGTTCGGGGAGCCGGGCAGTACTTC	CAWSVRGAGQYF	12	-	-	TRBV30	TRBJ2-7
TGTGCCAGCAGTCCAGGGTGGGGCTACACCTTC	CASSPGWGYTF	11	-	-	TRBV28	TRBJ1-2
TGTGCCAGCAGTCCCGGACAGGGGGCGGGCTACACCTTC	CASSPGQGAGYTF	13	-	TRBD1	TRBV27	TRBJ1-2
TGCGCCAGCAGCCAAGATTACCGAGATGCTAATGAGCAGTTCTTC	CASSQDYRDANEQFF	15	-	-	TRBV4-3	TRBJ2-1
TGTGCCAGCAGCCTGGACAGCTTAAGAGCTTTCTTT	CASSLDSLRAFF	12	few	-	TRBV7-2	TRBJ1-1
TGTGCCAGCAGCGCCACAGGATATTCTGAAGCTTTCTTT	CASSATGYSEAFF	13	-	-	TRBV7-2	TRBJ1-1
TGTGCCAGCAGTTTATCGCGAGCGGGAGGGCCGATTGAGCAGTTCTTC	CASSLSRAGGPIEQFF	16	-	TRBD2	TRBV27	TRBJ2-1
TGTGCCAGCAGTTTGTCAGGGTATGGTGGCTACACCTTC	CASSLSGYGGYTF	13	-	-	TRBV27	TRBJ1-2
TGCGCCAGCAGCCACCAAACAGGGGTCGAGCAGTACTTC	CASSHQTGVEQYF	13	-	TRBD1	TRBV4-3	TRBJ2-7
TGTGCCAGCAGCTTATCATTGTACGAGCAGTACTTC	CASSLSLYEQYF	12	-	-	TRBV7-8	TRBJ2-7
TGTGCCAGCTCACCGGCGGGGTCCTACGAGCAGTACTTC	CASSPAGSYEQYF	13	-	-	TRBV18	TRBJ2-7
TGTGCCAGCAGTCCCCAGACAGGGGGGAATGAAAAACTGTTTTTT	CASSPQTGGNEKLFF	15	-	TRBD1	TRBV6-5	TRBJ1-4
TGTGCCAGCAGTCAACCTAGCGATCAAGGCGCCAAAGGGGCCCAGTACTTC	CASSQPSDQGAKGAQYF	17	-	-	TRBV5-4	TRBJ2-5
TGTGCCAGCACCCACAAAGCAACTAATGAAAAACTGTTTTTT	CASTHKATNEKLFF	14	-	-	TRBV7-9	TRBJ1-4
TGTGCCACCAATTTACAGGGTCGCAATCAGCCCCAGCATTTT	CATNLQGRNQPQHF	14	-	-	TRBV15	TRBJ1-5
TGTGCCAGCAGCGGAGGGGCAGTCTCCTACAATGAGCAGTTCTTC	CASSGGAVSYNEQFF	15	few	-	TRBV5-4	TRBJ2-1
TGTGCCAGCAGCTCGGAAGAGACCCAGTACTTC	CASSSEETQYF	11	-	-	TRBV7-9	TRBJ2-5
TGTGCCAGCAGCGACACGACTAGTTTTGAGCAGTTCTTC	CASSDTTSFEQFF	13	-	-	TRBV9	TRBJ2-1
TGCGCCAGCAGGGCGGGACTAGCGGGAAGAGGTGGCACAGATACGCAGTATTTT	CASRAGLAGRGGTDTQYF	18	-	TRBD2	TRBV5-1	TRBJ2-3
TGTGCCAGCAGCTTAATGAGTGGCAATCAGCCCCAGCATTTT	CASSLMSGNQPQHF	14	-	-	TRBV11-2	TRBJ1-5
TGTGCCAGCTCACCAGGTGTCAGGGAAAATGAGCAGTTCTTC	CASSPGVRENEQFF	14	-	-	TRBV18	TRBJ2-1